Below, 20 T cell receptor beta chains from the same sample are listed, as sequenced in a study of shared clonotypes between healthy human individuals. It was CD45RO-negative cells, positively selected for CCR7, that made up naive CD8 cells, with terminally differentiated effector memory CD45RA+ cells excluded. Sequencing was performed with immunoSEQ multiplex PCR; in TCRdb, only in-frame clones are kept and a portion is missing. The data show around 2,000,000 clones, with 93% seen just once and under 2% held by the top ten. Input material: naive CD8+ T cells from PBMCs. The receptors were sampled from a man in his late teens or twenties in good health. Some clones in this sample may be carry-over from other donors' samples.

This chain joins TRBV11-3 and TRBJ2-2, with D possibly being TRBD1 or TRBD2 (5 bases each). The germline V gene encodes CDR1 SGHNT and CDR2 YENEEA. The CDR3 is made up of 14 amino acids. The DNA for the CDR3 is TGTGCGTCGGCCCAGGGAGACAACACCGGGGAGCTGTTTTTT. Translation gives CASAQGDNTGELFF.

This clone has only a few counts. The chain combines TRBV5-1 with TRBJ1-1; no clear D. CDR3 length equals 12 residues. Germline CDR1 SGHRS, CDR2 YFSETQ. V lost 4 bases and J 6 bases, leaving 10 bases between the germline ends. The DNA for the CDR3 is TGCGCCAGCAGCCCCCGGGGAGCTGAAGCTTTCTTT. Protein product: CASSPRGAEAFF. Complete variable domain (other parts from reference TRBV5-1 and TRBJ1-1): KAGVTQTPRYLIKTRGQQVTLSCSPISGHRSVSWYQQTPGQGLQFLFEYFSETQRNKGNFPGRFSGRQFSNSRSEMNVSTLELGDSALYLCASSPRGAEAFFGQGTRLTVV.

This sequence joins TRBV7-9 and TRBJ2-1, with 16 nucleotides matching TRBD2. After removal of 5 bases from V and 5 bases from J, the junction contained 12 bases not matched to a gene. The germline V gene encodes CDR1 SEHNR and CDR2 FQNEAQ (reference sequence). The CDR3 covers 19 residues. The DNA for the CDR3 is TGTGCCAGCAGCCCTGGGACTAGCGGGAGGGCCATAGGGAACAATGAGCAGTTCTTC. Protein sequence: CASSPGTSGRAIGNNEQFF.

The chain recombines TRBV2 with TRBJ2-7, with 9 positions matching TRBD2. The CDR3 sequence is 16 residues long. J gave up 2 bases and V 8 bases, and 13 bases lay outside the gene matches. The germline gives CDR1 SNHLY, CDR2 FYNNEI. CDR3 loop: CASGQSSGRRTYEQYF. The CDR3, as DNA: TGTGCCAGCGGGCAGTCCAGCGGGAGGCGAACCTACGAGCAGTACTTC.

J is TRBJ2-5 and V is TRBV28; tentatively, D is TRBD1 or TRBD2 (5 bases each). The V gene lost 4 bases and the J gene lost 0 bases, with 9 bases spanning the gap. The CDR3 runs 14 residues. Looked up from germline, CDR1 is MDHEN and CDR2 is SYDVKM. In DNA, the CDR3 is TGTGCCAGCAGTTCCGGGACGCACCAAGAGACCCAGTACTTC. The encoded protein is CASSSGTHQETQYF.

J is TRBJ2-3 and V is TRBV9, with D unclear. The CDR3 spans 14 residues. The V gene lost 0 bases and the J gene lost 2 bases, with 7 bases spanning the gap. Germline lookup yields CDR1 SGDLS and CDR2 YYNGEE. CDR3 loop: CASSVGHSTDTQYF. In DNA, the CDR3 is TGTGCCAGCAGCGTAGGGCATTCCACAGATACGCAGTATTTT.

A remark on this clone: This sample includes further DNA sequences coding for the same CDR3. The rearrangement joins TRBV7-9 to TRBJ1-5; D uncertain. The CDR3 consists of 14 residues. Trimming took off 0 bases at V and 1 base at J, with 4 bases between the two ends. Per germline, CDR1 SEHNR and CDR2 FQNEAQ (reference sequence). In nucleotides, the CDR3 is TGTGCCAGCAGCTTAGCGGGGAGCAATCAGCCCCAGCATTTT. Encoded protein: CASSLAGSNQPQHF. The full variable domain, its missing parts supplied by reference TRBV7-9 and TRBJ1-5, is DTGVSQNPRHKITKRGQNVTFRCDPISEHNRLYWYRQTLGQGPEFLTYFQNEAQLEKSRLLSDRFSAERPKGSFSTLEIQRTEQGDSAMYLCASSLAGSNQPQHFGDGTRLSIL.

The chain joins TRBV15 to TRBJ1-2; possible D gene TRBD1, 6 bases. The V end lost 3 bases, the J end lost 2 bases, and 13 bases lay between the germline ends. Germline CDR1 LNHNV, CDR2 YYDKDF (reference sequence). CDR3 length equals 15 residues. In DNA form, the CDR3 reads TGTGCCACCAGCAGGGAGGACAGCTCGAACTATGGCTACACCTTC. Protein: CATSREDSSNYGYTF.

The chain couples TRBV2 to TRBJ2-1, with 7 bases aligning to TRBD1. V shed 6 bases, J shed 16 bases, and the junction held 9 bases outside the gene matches. This CDR3 is built from 11 residues. The germline gives CDR1 SNHLY, CDR2 FYNNEI. This CDR3 is CASRAGTASFF. CDR3 nucleotides: TGTGCCAGCAGGGCCGGGACAGCTTCTTTCTTC.

About this clone itself: The sample holds other DNA sequences that translate to the same CDR3. The chain links TRBV19 to TRBJ2-7, with D possibly being TRBD2 (5 bases). CDR3 length equals 14 residues. V lost 5 bases and J 0 bases, leaving 11 bases between the germline ends. In germline, CDR1 is LNHDA, CDR2 SQIVND (reference sequence). The chain's CDR3 is CASSPLGVSYEQYF. The CDR3 DNA is TGTGCCAGTAGTCCCCTCGGGGTCTCCTACGAGCAGTACTTC.

The gene calls are TRBV28 and TRBJ1-2, with TRBD1 as a possible D gene (5 bases). With 5 bases removed from V and 4 bases from J, the gap between germline ends came to 17 bases. Germline lookup yields CDR1 MDHEN and CDR2 SYDVKM. The CDR3 runs 15 residues. For the CDR3, the DNA is TGTGCCAGCAGTGCGTCCCTCAGGGATCTCTATGGCTACACCTTC. Translated, it gives CASSASLRDLYGYTF.

The chain's CDR3 is CASSAPGQGFYGYTF. The CDR3 nucleotides read TGTGCCAGCAGTGCCCCGGGACAGGGATTCTATGGCTACACCTTC. The V and J genes are TRBV27 and TRBJ1-2, with 9 bases lining up with TRBD1. CDR1 and CDR2 from the germline V gene are MNHEY and SMNVEV (reference sequence). This CDR3 comprises 15 residues. V was pared by 5 bases and J by 4 bases, with 8 bases of the junction left unmatched.

The chain is built from TRBV19 and TRBJ2-1; 8 bases line up with TRBD2. CDR1 LNHDA and CDR2 SQIVND come from the germline V gene (reference sequence). The CDR3 totals 15 residues. After removal of 3 bases from V and 7 bases from J, the junction contained 8 bases not matched to a gene. The CDR3 DNA follows: TGTGCCAGTAGTATTGGGGTAGCGGGATTTAATGAGCAGTTCTTC. Residues: CASSIGVAGFNEQFF.

Comment on this clone: Other DNA sequences from this sample encode an identical CDR3 as well. The chain carries TRBV7-9 and TRBJ2-7; unclear D gene. The CDR3 extends over 14 amino acids. Per the germline V gene, CDR1 is SEHNR and CDR2 is FQNEAQ (reference sequence). The V end lost 4 bases, the J end lost 2 bases, and 12 bases lay between the germline ends. The CDR3 reads CASSSRQDPYEQYF. As DNA, the CDR3 is TGTGCCAGCAGCTCGAGGCAGGATCCCTACGAGCAGTACTTC. The variable domain in full, with the rest retrieved from reference TRBV7-9 and TRBJ2-7, is DTGVSQNPRHKITKRGQNVTFRCDPISEHNRLYWYRQTLGQGPEFLTYFQNEAQLEKSRLLSDRFSAERPKGSFSTLEIQRTEQGDSAMYLCASSSRQDPYEQYFGPGTRLTVT.

The gene calls are TRBV19 and TRBJ2-1; 8 nucleotides line up with TRBD2. Trimming removed 5 bases from V and 4 bases from J; junction bases left unmatched: 7. CDR3 length equals 15 residues. The germline CDR1 and CDR2 sequences are LNHDA and SQIVND (reference sequence). CDR3 coding DNA: TGTGCCAGTAGTCCCCGACTAGCGTGGTACAATGAGCAGTTCTTC. Its translation is CASSPRLAWYNEQFF.

The chain recombines TRBV28 with TRBJ1-2, with a tentative D call TRBD1 (6 bases). V gave up 2 bases and J gave up 5 bases, with 12 bases separating them. The CDR3 runs to 14 residues. From germline, CDR1 is MDHEN and CDR2 SYDVKM. The CDR3 is CASSLGGARYGYTF. The DNA of the CDR3 is TGTGCCAGCAGTTTAGGGGGGGCGAGGTATGGCTACACCTTC.

This chain links TRBV6-1 with TRBJ2-7; TRBD1 matches 9 bases. Germline CDR1 MNHNS, CDR2 SASEGT. V gave up 5 bases and J gave up 1 base; unmatched junction bases: 6. The CDR3 has 15 amino acids. The CDR3 DNA reads as TGTGCCAGCAGTCACCGGGACAGGGAATCCTACGAGCAGTACTTC. Its translation is CASSHRDRESYEQYF.

The J gene is TRBJ2-6, the V gene TRBV28; unclear D gene. The CDR3 has 16 residues. Between the trimmed V and J ends, which lost 3 bases and 1 base, there was a span of 10 bases. CDR1 is MDHEN, CDR2 SYDVKM, per germline. CDR3 DNA: TGTGCCAGCAGTTTCCCAACAGTTTCTGGGGCCAACGTCCTGACTTTC. Its protein is CASSFPTVSGANVLTF.

This chain links TRBV5-6 with TRBJ2-7; D possibly corresponds to TRBD1 (5 bases). This CDR3 comprises 12 residues. Trimming removed 7 bases at V and 0 bases at J, with 8 bases between. Germline CDR1 SGHDT, CDR2 YYEEEE. CDR3: CASGDSSYEQYF. CDR3 DNA: TGTGCCAGCGGCGACAGCTCCTACGAGCAGTACTTC. The full variable domain, rest sourced from reference TRBV5-6 and TRBJ2-7, is DAGVTQSPTHLIKTRGQQVTLRCSPKSGHDTVSWYQQALGQGPQFIFQYYEEEERQRGNFPDRFSGHQFPNYSSELNVNALLLGDSALYLCASGDSSYEQYFGPGTRLTVT.

The chain uses TRBV9 and TRBJ2-1, with 10 positions matching TRBD2. CDR1 and CDR2 (germline): SGDLS, YYNGEE. J was trimmed by 5 bases and V by 0 bases; bases with no gene match: 5. The CDR3 is 16 residues long. CDR3 nucleotides: TGTGCCAGCAGCGTAGGGACTAGCGGATATAACAATGAGCAGTTCTTC. The encoded protein is CASSVGTSGYNNEQFF.